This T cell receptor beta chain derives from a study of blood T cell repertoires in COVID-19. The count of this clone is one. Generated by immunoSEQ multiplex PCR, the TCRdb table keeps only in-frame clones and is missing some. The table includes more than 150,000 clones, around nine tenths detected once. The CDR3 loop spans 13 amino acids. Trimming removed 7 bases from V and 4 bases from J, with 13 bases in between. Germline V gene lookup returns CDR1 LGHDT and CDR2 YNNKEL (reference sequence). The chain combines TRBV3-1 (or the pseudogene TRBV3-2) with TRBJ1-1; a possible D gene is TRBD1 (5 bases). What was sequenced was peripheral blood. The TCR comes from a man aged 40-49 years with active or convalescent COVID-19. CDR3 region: CASILGGGTEAFF. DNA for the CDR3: TGTGCCAGCATCCTCGGGGGTGGCACTGAAGCTTTCTTT.